These T cell receptor beta chains were read from a single sample in a study of blood T cell repertoires in COVID-19. Some clones are missing from TCRdb's copy, which holds only in-frame ones; the method was immunoSEQ multiplex PCR. Among fewer than 200,000 clones, about 90% were seen once, and the ten largest hold 4.8%. Specimen: peripheral blood. The receptor set was obtained from a man aged 30-40 years with COVID-19, enrolled during active disease. The CDR3 runs from the conserved cysteine through the conserved F or W. Fields, in order: J gene, V gene, D gene, clone size, CDR3 protein, CDR3 DNA. A D gene is named only where the DNA matches it firmly. Clone size is not always given. Where it is, it says once, few, many or a class for expanded clones.

J gene: TRBJ2-2
V gene: TRBV6-2/TRBV6-3
D gene: TRBD2
clone size: .
CDR3 protein: CASSGLAEYTGELFF
CDR3 DNA: TGTGCCAGCAGCGGACTAGCGGAGTACACCGGGGAGCTGTTTTTT

J gene: TRBJ2-3
V gene: TRBV5-6
D gene: .
clone size: .
CDR3 protein: CASSLAQGSKDTQYF
CDR3 DNA: TGTGCCAGCAGCTTGGCCCAGGGGTCCAAAGATACGCAGTATTTT

J gene: TRBJ2-7
V gene: TRBV5-6
D gene: .
clone size: .
CDR3 protein: CASTQAASYEQYF
CDR3 DNA: TGTGCCAGCACCCAGGCAGCCTCCTACGAGCAGTACTTC

J gene: TRBJ1-5
V gene: TRBV30
D gene: TRBD1
clone size: .
CDR3 protein: CAWSVQTGSQPQHF
CDR3 DNA: TGTGCCTGGAGTGTACAGACAGGGAGTCAGCCCCAGCATTTT

J gene: TRBJ2-7
V gene: TRBV5-1
D gene: .
clone size: .
CDR3 protein: CASGKEISYEQYF
CDR3 DNA: TGCGCCAGCGGTAAGGAGATCTCCTACGAGCAGTACTTC

J gene: TRBJ1-1
V gene: TRBV29-1
D gene: TRBD1
clone size: .
CDR3 protein: CSARGQANTEAFF
CDR3 DNA: TGCAGCGCCCGGGGACAGGCAAACACTGAAGCTTTCTTT

J gene: TRBJ2-3
V gene: TRBV3-1/TRBV3-2
D gene: TRBD2
clone size: .
CDR3 protein: CASSHTSGVSTDTQYF
CDR3 DNA: TGTGCCAGCAGTCATACTAGCGGGGTCAGCACAGATACGCAGTATTTT

J gene: TRBJ1-1
V gene: TRBV19
D gene: .
clone size: .
CDR3 protein: CASSIAFILNTEAFF
CDR3 DNA: TGTGCCAGTAGTATAGCCTTTATTCTGAACACTGAAGCTTTCTTT

J gene: TRBJ2-5
V gene: TRBV6-5
D gene: TRBD2
clone size: .
CDR3 protein: CASSRTSGYQETQYF
CDR3 DNA: TGTGCCAGCAGCAGGACTAGCGGCTACCAAGAGACCCAGTACTTC

J gene: TRBJ1-1
V gene: TRBV19
D gene: TRBD1
clone size: .
CDR3 protein: CASSFRQGGFTEAFF
CDR3 DNA: TGTGCCAGTAGTTTTAGACAGGGAGGTTTCACTGAAGCTTTCTTT

J gene: TRBJ2-7
V gene: TRBV7-6
D gene: .
clone size: .
CDR3 protein: CASSPGTAPSYEQYF
CDR3 DNA: TGTGCCAGCAGCCCGGGGACTGCACCCTCCTACGAGCAGTACTTC

J gene: TRBJ1-2
V gene: TRBV27
D gene: TRBD1
clone size: .
CDR3 protein: CASSLRGTGNYGYTF
CDR3 DNA: TGTGCCAGCAGTTTACGCGGGACAGGGAACTATGGCTACACCTTC

J gene: TRBJ1-5
V gene: TRBV2
D gene: .
clone size: .
CDR3 protein: CASSARTGYNQPQHF
CDR3 DNA: TGTGCCAGCAGTGCACGTACAGGGTACAATCAGCCCCAGCATTTT

J gene: TRBJ1-2
V gene: TRBV27
D gene: TRBD1
clone size: .
CDR3 protein: CASSRTGAFTYGYTF
CDR3 DNA: TGTGCCAGCAGCCGGACAGGGGCATTTACCTATGGCTACACCTTC

J gene: TRBJ2-5
V gene: TRBV6-5
D gene: .
clone size: .
CDR3 protein: CASSPGLPQKETQYF
CDR3 DNA: TGTGCCAGCAGTCCGGGACTCCCCCAGAAAGAGACCCAGTACTTC

J gene: TRBJ1-6
V gene: TRBV28
D gene: TRBD1
clone size: once
CDR3 protein: CASRPTLDRGRGSYNSPLHF
CDR3 DNA: TGTGCCAGCAGGCCGACCCTTGACAGGGGGCGAGGTTCCTATAATTCACCCCTCCACTTT

J gene: TRBJ2-1
V gene: TRBV3-1/TRBV3-2
D gene: TRBD1
clone size: .
CDR3 protein: CASSPRDRVSNEQFF
CDR3 DNA: TGTGCCAGCAGCCCCCGGGACAGGGTCAGCAATGAGCAGTTCTTC

J gene: TRBJ2-7
V gene: TRBV2
D gene: .
clone size: once
CDR3 protein: CASRETVPTEQYF
CDR3 DNA: TGTGCCAGCAGAGAGACAGTTCCTACGGAGCAGTACTTC

J gene: TRBJ1-1
V gene: TRBV2
D gene: .
clone size: .
CDR3 protein: CASSWGRGSTEAFF
CDR3 DNA: TGTGCCAGCAGTTGGGGCAGGGGAAGCACTGAAGCTTTCTTT

J gene: TRBJ2-7
V gene: TRBV14
D gene: TRBD2
clone size: .
CDR3 protein: CASSQGLAGGPDEQYF
CDR3 DNA: TGTGCCAGCAGCCAAGGACTAGCGGGAGGGCCGGACGAGCAGTACTTC

J gene: TRBJ2-7
V gene: TRBV4-1
D gene: TRBD2
clone size: .
CDR3 protein: CASSWGSGTSWEQYF
CDR3 DNA: TGCGCCAGCAGCTGGGGGAGCGGGACCTCTTGGGAGCAGTACTTC

J gene: TRBJ1-2
V gene: TRBV3-1/TRBV3-2
D gene: .
clone size: .
CDR3 protein: CASSQAGGNYGYTF
CDR3 DNA: TGTGCCAGCAGCCAAGCTGGGGGGAACTATGGCTACACCTTC

J gene: TRBJ2-1
V gene: TRBV7-2
D gene: .
clone size: .
CDR3 protein: CASSLGRAAFF
CDR3 DNA: TGTGCCAGCAGCTTAGGGAGAGCCGCGTTCTTC

J gene: TRBJ2-7
V gene: TRBV6-1
D gene: .
clone size: .
CDR3 protein: CASSLGAVLTYEQYF
CDR3 DNA: TGTGCCAGCAGTTTAGGGGCCGTACTGACCTACGAGCAGTACTTC

J gene: TRBJ1-5
V gene: TRBV5-1
D gene: .
clone size: .
CDR3 protein: CASSLDGGSNQPQHF
CDR3 DNA: TGCGCCAGCAGCTTGGATGGAGGGAGCAATCAGCCCCAGCATTTT

J gene: TRBJ2-7
V gene: TRBV10-2
D gene: .
clone size: .
CDR3 protein: CASGDWIYEQYF
CDR3 DNA: TGCGCCAGCGGGGACTGGATTTACGAGCAGTACTTC

J gene: TRBJ2-3
V gene: TRBV7-9
D gene: .
clone size: .
CDR3 protein: CASSPNSLGTDTQYF
CDR3 DNA: TGTGCCAGCAGCCCAAATTCGCTAGGCACAGATACGCAGTATTTT

J gene: TRBJ2-1
V gene: TRBV11-3
D gene: .
clone size: .
CDR3 protein: CASSRGQINEQFF
CDR3 DNA: TGTGCCAGCAGCCGAGGACAGATCAATGAGCAGTTCTTC

J gene: TRBJ1-6
V gene: TRBV5-5
D gene: TRBD1
clone size: .
CDR3 protein: CASSYRGDSYSPLHF
CDR3 DNA: TGTGCCAGCAGCTACCGAGGGGACAGCTATTCACCCCTCCACTTT

J gene: TRBJ2-1
V gene: TRBV19
D gene: TRBD2
clone size: .
CDR3 protein: CASRLAGNSYNEQFF
CDR3 DNA: TGTGCCAGTAGACTAGCGGGGAACTCCTACAATGAGCAGTTCTTC

J gene: TRBJ2-1
V gene: TRBV11-2
D gene: TRBD2
clone size: .
CDR3 protein: CASRRPGLAVYNEQFF
CDR3 DNA: TGTGCCAGCAGGCGACCGGGACTAGCGGTCTACAATGAGCAGTTCTTC

J gene: TRBJ1-3
V gene: TRBV7-9
D gene: TRBD1
clone size: .
CDR3 protein: CASSSPTGDSGNTIYF
CDR3 DNA: TGTGCCAGCAGTTCACCTACAGGGGACTCTGGAAACACCATATATTTT

J gene: TRBJ2-7
V gene: TRBV5-6
D gene: .
clone size: .
CDR3 protein: CASSLVFREQYF
CDR3 DNA: TGTGCCAGCAGCTTGGTATTCCGCGAGCAGTACTTC

J gene: TRBJ2-2
V gene: TRBV24-1
D gene: .
clone size: .
CDR3 protein: CATSQGIGELFF
CDR3 DNA: TGTGCCACCAGCCAGGGTATCGGGGAGCTGTTTTTT

J gene: TRBJ1-3
V gene: TRBV11-2
D gene: .
clone size: once
CDR3 protein: CASSPRRSTQGSGNTIYF
CDR3 DNA: TGTGCCAGCAGCCCAAGACGGAGTACCCAAGGTTCTGGAAACACCATATATTTT

J gene: TRBJ2-7
V gene: TRBV5-4
D gene: TRBD1
clone size: .
CDR3 protein: CASSTYRGSEQYF
CDR3 DNA: TGTGCCAGCAGCACCTACAGGGGCAGCGAGCAGTACTTC

J gene: TRBJ2-2
V gene: TRBV6-5
D gene: .
clone size: .
CDR3 protein: CASTLTGPTGELFF
CDR3 DNA: TGTGCCAGCACCCTAACAGGGCCCACCGGGGAGCTGTTTTTT

J gene: TRBJ1-2
V gene: TRBV19
D gene: .
clone size: .
CDR3 protein: CATGGDGYTF
CDR3 DNA: TGTGCCACGGGGGGCGATGGCTACACCTTC

J gene: TRBJ2-7
V gene: TRBV28
D gene: TRBD2
clone size: .
CDR3 protein: CASSLTSGSYEQYF
CDR3 DNA: TGTGCCAGCAGTTTAACAAGCGGGAGCTACGAGCAGTACTTC

J gene: TRBJ2-7
V gene: TRBV5-1
D gene: .
clone size: .
CDR3 protein: CASGTGTPYEQYF
CDR3 DNA: TGCGCCAGCGGAACCGGGACTCCTTACGAGCAGTACTTC

J gene: TRBJ1-5
V gene: TRBV25-1
D gene: .
clone size: .
CDR3 protein: CASSEYNSNQPQHF
CDR3 DNA: TGTGCCAGCAGTGAATATAATAGCAATCAGCCCCAGCATTTT

J gene: TRBJ2-7
V gene: TRBV28
D gene: .
clone size: once
CDR3 protein: CASIPIRGGRSSYEQYF
CDR3 DNA: TGTGCCAGCATACCGATAAGAGGGGGTAGGAGCTCCTACGAGCAGTACTTC

J gene: TRBJ1-2
V gene: TRBV9
D gene: .
clone size: few
CDR3 protein: CASSAGRDGYTF
CDR3 DNA: TGTGCCAGCAGTGCGGGACGAGATGGCTACACCTTC

J gene: TRBJ2-5
V gene: TRBV4-3
D gene: TRBD1
clone size: once
CDR3 protein: CASSQGTGVSETQYF
CDR3 DNA: TGCGCCAGCAGCCAAGGGACAGGGGTTTCAGAGACCCAGTACTTC

J gene: TRBJ2-1
V gene: TRBV7-8
D gene: .
clone size: .
CDR3 protein: CASSLGLSYEQFF
CDR3 DNA: TGTGCCAGCAGCTTAGGCTTAAGCTATGAGCAGTTCTTC